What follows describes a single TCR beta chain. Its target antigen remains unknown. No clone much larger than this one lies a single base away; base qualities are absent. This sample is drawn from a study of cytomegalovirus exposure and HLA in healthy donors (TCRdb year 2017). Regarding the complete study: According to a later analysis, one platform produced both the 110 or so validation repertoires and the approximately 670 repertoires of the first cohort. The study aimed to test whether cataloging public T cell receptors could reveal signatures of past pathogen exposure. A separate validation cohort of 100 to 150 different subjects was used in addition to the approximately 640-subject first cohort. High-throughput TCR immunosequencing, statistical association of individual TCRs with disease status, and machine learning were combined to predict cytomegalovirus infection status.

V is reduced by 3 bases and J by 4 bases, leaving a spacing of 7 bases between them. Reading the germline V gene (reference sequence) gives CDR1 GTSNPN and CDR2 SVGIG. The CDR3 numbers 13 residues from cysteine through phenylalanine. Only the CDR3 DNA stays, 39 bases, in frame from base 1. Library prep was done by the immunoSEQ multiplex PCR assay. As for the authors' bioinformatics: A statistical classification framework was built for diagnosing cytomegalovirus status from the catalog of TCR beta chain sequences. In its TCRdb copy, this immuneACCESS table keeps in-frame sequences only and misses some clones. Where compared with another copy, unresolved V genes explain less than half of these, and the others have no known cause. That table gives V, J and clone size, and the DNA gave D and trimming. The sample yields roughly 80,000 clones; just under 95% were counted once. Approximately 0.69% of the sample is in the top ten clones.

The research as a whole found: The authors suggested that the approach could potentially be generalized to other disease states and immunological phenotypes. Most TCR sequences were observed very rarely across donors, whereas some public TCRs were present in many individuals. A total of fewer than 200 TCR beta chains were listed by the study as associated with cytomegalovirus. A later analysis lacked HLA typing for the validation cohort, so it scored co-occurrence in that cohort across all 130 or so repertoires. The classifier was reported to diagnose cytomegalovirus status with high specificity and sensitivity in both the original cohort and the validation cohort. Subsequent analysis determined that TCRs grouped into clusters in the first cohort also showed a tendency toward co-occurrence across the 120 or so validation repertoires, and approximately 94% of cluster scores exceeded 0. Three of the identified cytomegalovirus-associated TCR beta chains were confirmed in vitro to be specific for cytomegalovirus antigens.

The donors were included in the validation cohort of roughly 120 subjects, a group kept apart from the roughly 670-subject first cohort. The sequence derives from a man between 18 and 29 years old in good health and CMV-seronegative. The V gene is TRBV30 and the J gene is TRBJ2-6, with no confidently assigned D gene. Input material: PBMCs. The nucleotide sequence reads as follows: TGTGCCTGGAGACATGCAGGGGCCAACGTCCTGACTTTC. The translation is CAWRHAGANVLTF.